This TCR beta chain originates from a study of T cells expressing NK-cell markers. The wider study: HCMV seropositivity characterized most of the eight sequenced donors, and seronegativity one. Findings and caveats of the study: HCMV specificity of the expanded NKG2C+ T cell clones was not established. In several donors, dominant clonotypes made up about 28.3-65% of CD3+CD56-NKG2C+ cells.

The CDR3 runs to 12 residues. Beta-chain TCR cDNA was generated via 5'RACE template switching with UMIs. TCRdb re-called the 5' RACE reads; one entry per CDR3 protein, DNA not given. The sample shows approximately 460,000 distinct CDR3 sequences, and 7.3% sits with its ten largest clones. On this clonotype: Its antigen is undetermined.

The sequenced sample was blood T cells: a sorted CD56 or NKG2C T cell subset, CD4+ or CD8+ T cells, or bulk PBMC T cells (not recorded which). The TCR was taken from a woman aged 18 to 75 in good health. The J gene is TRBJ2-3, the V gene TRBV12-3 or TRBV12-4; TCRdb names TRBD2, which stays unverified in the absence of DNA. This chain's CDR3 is CASSLAPHSQYF.